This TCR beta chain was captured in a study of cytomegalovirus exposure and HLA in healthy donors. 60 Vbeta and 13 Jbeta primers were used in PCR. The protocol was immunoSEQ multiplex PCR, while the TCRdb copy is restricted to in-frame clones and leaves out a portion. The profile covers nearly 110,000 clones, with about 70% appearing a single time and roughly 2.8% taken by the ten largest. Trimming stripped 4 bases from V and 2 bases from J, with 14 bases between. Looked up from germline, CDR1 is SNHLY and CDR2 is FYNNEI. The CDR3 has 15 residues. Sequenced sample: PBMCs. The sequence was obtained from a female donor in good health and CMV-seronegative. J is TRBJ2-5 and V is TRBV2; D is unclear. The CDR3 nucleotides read TGTGCCAGCAGTGCCGGTGGTTTTGCGCAAGAGACCCAGTACTTC. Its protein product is CASSAGGFAQETQYF.